One and the same sample provided the 24 T cell receptor beta chains below, sequenced in a study of blood T cell repertoires in COVID-19. TCRdb keeps only in-frame clones here, not all; method: immunoSEQ multiplex PCR. The data hold 200,000 or so clones, with 89% observed a single time. Sequencing was carried out using PBMCs or T cells enriched from blood (not recorded which). These receptors all stem from a woman in her 40s with acute COVID-19.

The chain carries TRBV5-1 and TRBJ1-1, with D possibly being TRBD1 (5 bases). CDR1 and CDR2 from the germline V gene are SGHRS and YFSETQ. V dropped 7 bases and J dropped 2 bases, with 12 bases sitting between them. CDR3 length equals 13 residues. CDR3: CASSTGGNTEAFF. The CDR3 DNA follows: TGCGCCAGCTCCACCGGGGGTAACACTGAAGCTTTCTTT.

The J gene is TRBJ2-1, the V gene TRBV30; TRBD1 is a possible D gene (6 bases). The CDR3 is made up of 13 amino acids. Trimming pared 2 bases from V and 7 bases from J, leaving 12 bases between. Germline loops: CDR1 GTSNPN, CDR2 SVGIG (reference sequence). Here the CDR3 DNA reads TGTGCCTGGAGTTGGGGGCGTAGTAATGAGCAGTTCTTC. This encodes CAWSWGRSNEQFF.

The chain uses TRBV28 and TRBJ1-1; D ambiguous. Germline V lookup: CDR1 MDHEN, CDR2 SYDVKM. This CDR3 has 15 amino acids. V lost 0 bases and J 0 bases, leaving 8 bases between the germline ends. CDR3 region: CASSLWKSLNTEAFF. As DNA, the CDR3 is TGTGCCAGCAGTTTATGGAAGAGTTTGAACACTGAAGCTTTCTTT.

This chain connects TRBV27 to TRBJ1-5; D gene unclear. There are 15 residues in the CDR3. Per the germline V gene, CDR1 is MNHEY and CDR2 is SMNVEV (reference sequence). V lost 3 bases to trimming and J lost 0 bases, with 9 bases between them. The CDR3 loop reads CASSFRVNSNQPQHF. CDR3 DNA sequence: TGTGCCAGCAGTTTCCGGGTCAATAGCAATCAGCCCCAGCATTTT.

The genes are TRBV7-2 and TRBJ2-3; D not resolved. V shed 5 bases and J shed 0 bases, with 12 bases lying between them. CDR1 is SGHTA, CDR2 FQGNSA, per germline. The CDR3 is 15 residues long. This chain's CDR3 is CASSPATYSTDTQYF. In DNA, the CDR3 is TGTGCCAGCAGCCCTGCGACATACAGCACAGATACGCAGTATTTT. Filled out from reference TRBV7-2 and TRBJ2-3, the complete variable domain reads GAGVSQSPSNKVTEKGKDVELRCDPISGHTALYWYRQSLGQGLEFLIYFQGNSAPDKSGLPSDRFSAERTGGSVSTLTIQRTQQEDSAVYLCASSPATYSTDTQYFGPGTRLTVL.

The J gene is TRBJ2-1, the V gene TRBV7-3; TRBD2 aligns across 7 bases. Germline CDR1 is SGHTA and CDR2 is FQGTGA. This CDR3 is built from 14 residues. The V segment lost 5 bases and the J segment 8 bases; nucleotides outside the gene matches: 9. The CDR3 DNA reads TGTGCCAGCAGCAAATCTCGGGGGGTCGATGAGCAGTTCTTC. Encoded protein: CASSKSRGVDEQFF. Full variable domain (remainder filled in from reference TRBV7-3 and TRBJ2-1): GAGVSQTPSNKVTEKGKYVELRCDPISGHTALYWYRQSLGQGPEFLIYFQGTGAADDSGLPNDRFFAVRPEGSVSTLKIQRTERGDSAVYLCASSKSRGVDEQFFGPGTRLTVL.

CDR3 protein: CASSLVGQGTEAFF. CDR3 sequence (DNA): TGTGCCAGCAGCTTGGTGGGACAGGGAACTGAAGCTTTCTTT. V and J are TRBV13 and TRBJ1-1, with 9 bases lining up with TRBD1. After removal of 3 bases from V and 5 bases from J, the junction contained 4 bases not matched to a gene. The CDR3 is 14 amino acids. Germline CDR1 reads PRHDT; CDR2 reads FYEKMQ (reference sequence).

The chain links TRBV9 to TRBJ2-6, with a possible D match to TRBD2 (6 bases). The germline V gene encodes CDR1 SGDLS and CDR2 YYNGEE. This CDR3 spans 17 amino acids. Trimming cost V 3 bases and J 0 bases, with 13 bases left between them. The CDR3: CASSAGVSYSGANVLTF. In DNA form, the CDR3 reads TGTGCCAGCAGCGCGGGGGTTAGCTACTCTGGGGCCAACGTCCTGACTTTC.

The chain uses TRBV9 and TRBJ2-2; the D gene is possibly TRBD1 (5 bases). V lost 0 bases and J 4 bases, leaving 13 bases between the germline ends. The CDR3 runs 16 residues. In germline, CDR1 is SGDLS, CDR2 YYNGEE. This chain's CDR3 is CASSVGGRDRTGELFF. The CDR3 coding sequence is TGTGCCAGCAGCGTAGGGGGCAGGGATCGCACCGGGGAGCTGTTTTTT.

The chain recombines TRBV30 with TRBJ1-6; TRBD1 aligns across 8 bases. V was clipped by 7 bases and J by 7 bases; unmatched bases: 6. The CDR3 extends over 13 amino acids. Germline V gene data show CDR1 as GTSNPN and CDR2 as SVGIG (reference sequence). The CDR3 protein is CALGAGGNSPLHF. The CDR3 nucleotides read TGTGCCTTGGGGGCAGGGGGCAATTCACCCCTCCACTTT.

The gene calls are TRBV7-2 and TRBJ2-3, with D possibly TRBD2 on 6 matching bases. CDR1 is SGHTA, CDR2 FQGNSA, per germline. This CDR3 is 14 amino acids long. V lost 5 bases and J lost 0, with 9 bases in between. The CDR3 DNA reads as TGTGCCAGCAGCCCCGGACTAAGCACAGATACGCAGTATTTT. It translates to CASSPGLSTDTQYF.

The CDR3 reads CASSLRQGTNTIYF. DNA of the CDR3: TGTGCCAGCAGCTTAAGGCAGGGTACGAACACCATATATTTT. The V call is TRBV7-2, the J call TRBJ1-3; TRBD1 is a possible D gene (5 bases). In germline, CDR1 is SGHTA, CDR2 FQGNSA. The V end lost 2 bases, the J end lost 7 bases, and 12 bases lay between the germline ends. The CDR3 length is 14 residues.

This clone was observed once. This chain links TRBV5-4 with TRBJ2-7, with a possible D match to TRBD2 (5 bases). Trimming pared 0 bases from V and 0 bases from J, leaving 7 bases between. The CDR3 runs 14 residues. In germline, CDR1 is SGHNT, CDR2 YYREEE (reference sequence). The DNA of the CDR3 is TGTGCCAGCAGCTTGGCGGGGAGCTCCTACGAGCAGTACTTC. Translation: CASSLAGSSYEQYF.

Concerning this clone: The sample has other DNA sequences that encode this CDR3 too. The chain employs TRBV6-5 and TRBJ1-2; the match to TRBD1 covers 7 bases. Germline V gene sequence: CDR1 MNHEY, CDR2 SVGAGI. V gave up 5 bases and J gave up 3 bases; unmatched junction bases: 3. This CDR3 comprises 13 residues. CDR3 nucleotide sequence: TGTGCCAGCAGTCCAACAGGGGACTATGGCTACACCTTC. Its translation is CASSPTGDYGYTF.

The chain joins TRBV19 to TRBJ1-1, with D possibly TRBD1 on 5 matching bases. The V gene's germline CDR1 is LNHDA and CDR2 SQIVND (reference sequence). Trimming removed 2 bases at V and 4 bases at J, with 20 bases between. CDR3 length: 17 amino acids. CDR3 loop: CASSITTGSLGGTEAFF. DNA of the CDR3: TGTGCCAGTAGTATAACAACAGGCTCATTGGGCGGCACTGAAGCTTTCTTT.

J is TRBJ2-7 and V is TRBV7-2; TRBD1 matches at 11 bases. The CDR3 contains 15 residues. CDR1 is SGHTA, CDR2 FQGNSA, per germline. With 4 bases clipped from V and 3 bases from J, the junction kept 5 bases outside the gene matches. This CDR3 reads CASSSVGTGGYEQYF. The CDR3 DNA follows: TGTGCCAGCAGCTCGGTTGGGACAGGGGGCTACGAGCAGTACTTC.

This chain uses TRBV12-5 with TRBJ2-5; 10 bases align to TRBD1. Germline V gene data show CDR1 as LGHNT and CDR2 as FRNRAP. This CDR3 has 19 residues. V was clipped by 0 bases and J by 5 bases; unmatched bases: 15. The chain's CDR3 is CASGLVLTGKTGGDETQYF. The CDR3 bases are TGTGCTAGTGGTTTGGTACTTACGGGTAAGACAGGGGGCGATGAGACCCAGTACTTC.

The V gene is TRBV20-1, the J gene TRBJ2-4; D gene uncertain. This CDR3 comprises 13 residues. V lost 3 bases and J 0 bases, leaving 6 bases between the germline ends. Germline values: CDR1 DFQATT, CDR2 SNEGSKA (reference sequence). CDR3 in amino acids: CSASPIAKNIQYF. CDR3 nucleotides: TGCAGTGCTAGTCCAATAGCCAAAAACATTCAGTACTTC.

The V and J genes are TRBV12-2 and TRBJ2-1; TRBD2, the D gene given by the table, was not confirmed from the DNA. TRBV12-2 is given as a pseudogene. The CDR3 runs 15 residues. CDR3 region: CASRCSGRWDNEQFF. The CDR3 coding sequence is TGTGCAAGTCGCTGTAGCGGTCGGTGGGACAATGAGCAGTTCTTC.

This clone was counted between two and nine times. The CDR3 coding sequence is TGCAGCGCTCTCCGAGATTTCGAGCAGTACTTC. Amino acid sequence: CSALRDFEQYF. The rearrangement joins TRBV29-1 to TRBJ2-7; D uncertain. The CDR3 spans 11 residues. The germline V and J ends were trimmed by 7 bases and 6 bases, with 13 bases remaining between them. Germline V CDR1 and CDR2: SQVTM, ANQGSEA.

The V and J genes are TRBV29-1 and TRBJ2-4, with 11 bases aligning to TRBD2. The CDR3 covers 18 residues. Per germline, CDR1 SQVTM and CDR2 ANQGSEA. Unmatched junction bases numbered 12, after V lost 4 bases and J lost 1 base. The CDR3 nucleotides read TGCAGCGTTGTGGTGGGTAGCGGGGGGGATATGGCCAAAAACATTCAGTACTTC. Protein sequence: CSVVVGSGGDMAKNIQYF.

The chain recombines TRBV2 with TRBJ2-7, with D possibly matching TRBD1 (6 bases). The CDR3 contains 14 residues. The V and J ends lost 4 bases and 6 bases respectively, with 16 bases between them. Germline lookup yields CDR1 SNHLY and CDR2 FYNNEI. CDR3 in amino acids: CASSGVAGVTEQYF. The CDR3 coding sequence is TGTGCCAGCAGTGGGGTGGCAGGGGTTACCGAGCAGTACTTC.

The chain uses TRBV10-1 and TRBJ2-3; 10 nucleotides align to TRBD2. V trimming: 6 bases; J trimming: 5 bases; junction bases outside the gene matches: 8. Germline-derived CDR1 and CDR2 are WNHNN and SYGVQD (reference sequence). The CDR3 has 15 residues. Here the CDR3 DNA reads TGCGCCAGCAGCCCAGCGGGGGGGCCCATAGATACGCAGTATTTT. It translates to CASSPAGGPIDTQYF.

CDR3 nucleotide sequence: TGTGCCAGCAGCGTAGGACACCCTTCGAACACTGAAGCTTTCTTT. Its translation: CASSVGHPSNTEAFF. The gene calls are TRBV7-9 and TRBJ1-1; D perhaps matches TRBD1 (5 bases). Germline V gene sequence: CDR1 SEHNR, CDR2 FQNEAQ (reference sequence). The CDR3 totals 15 residues. Trimming removed 5 bases at V and 1 base at J, with 14 bases between.